This record covers a single T cell receptor (beta chain). This entry belongs to a study of cytomegalovirus exposure and HLA in healthy donors. In the PCR, 60 Vbeta and 13 Jbeta primers were used. The table came from immunoSEQ multiplex PCR; TCRdb's copy has only in-frame clones and leaves some out. The sample has around 160,000 clones, approximately 67% seen once. This CDR3 spans 15 amino acids. The V and J ends lost 8 bases and 3 bases, in that order; junction bases with no gene match: 8. Germline CDR1 is MNHEY and CDR2 is SMNVEV (reference sequence). This chain uses TRBV27 with TRBJ2-2; 8 bases are a match to TRBD2. Sample: PBMCs. The sequence was obtained from a woman between 18 and 29 years old in good health and CMV-seropositive. Here the CDR3 reads CASGSRGGHTGELFF. The CDR3 coding sequence is TGTGCCAGCGGGTCTCGGGGGGGCCACACCGGGGAGCTGTTTTTT.